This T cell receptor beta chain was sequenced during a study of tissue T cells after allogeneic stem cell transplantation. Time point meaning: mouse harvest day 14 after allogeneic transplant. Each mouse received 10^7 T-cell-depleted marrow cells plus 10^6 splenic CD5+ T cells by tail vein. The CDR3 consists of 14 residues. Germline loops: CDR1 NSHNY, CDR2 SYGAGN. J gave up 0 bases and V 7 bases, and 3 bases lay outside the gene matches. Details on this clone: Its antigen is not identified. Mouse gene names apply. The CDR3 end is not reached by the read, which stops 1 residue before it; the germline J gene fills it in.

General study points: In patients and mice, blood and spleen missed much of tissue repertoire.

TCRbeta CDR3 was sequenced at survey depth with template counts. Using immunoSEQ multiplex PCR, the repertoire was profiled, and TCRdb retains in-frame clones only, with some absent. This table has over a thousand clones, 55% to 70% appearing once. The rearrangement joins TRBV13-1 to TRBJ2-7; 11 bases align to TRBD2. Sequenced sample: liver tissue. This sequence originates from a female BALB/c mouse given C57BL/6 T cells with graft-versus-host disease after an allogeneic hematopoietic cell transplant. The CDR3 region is CASELGGRSYEQYF. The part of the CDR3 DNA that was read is TGTGCCAGCGAACTGGGGGGGCGCTCCTATGAACAGTAC.